The 32 T cell receptor beta chains presented below share a single source sample, sequenced in a study of graft-versus-host responses after intestinal transplantation. Repertoires were generated with immunoSEQ multiplex PCR, while TCRdb's copy carries only in-frame clones and drops some. Among about 120,000 clones, over 80% were seen once, and the ten largest hold around 0.12%. Antigen specificity for these receptors is unknown. Material: unstimulated CD4+ T cells sorted from spleen or lymph node cells, obtained before intestinal transplant. Source of these receptors: a human donor who received an intestinal transplant.

This chain uses TRBV5-1 with TRBJ2-3; 10 nucleotides agree with TRBD1. Looked up from germline, CDR1 is SGHRS and CDR2 is YFSETQ. The CDR3 length is 14 residues. V was clipped by 4 bases and J by 5 bases; unmatched bases: 4. CDR3 sequence reads: CASSPGQGRDTQYF. CDR3 DNA sequence: TGCGCCAGCAGCCCGGGACAGGGGAGAGATACGCAGTATTTT.

The chain carries TRBV19 and TRBJ1-1, with 9 bases aligning to TRBD1. The germline gives CDR1 LNHDA, CDR2 SQIVND (reference sequence). V lost 6 bases, J lost 5 bases, and 7 bases stayed unmatched. This CDR3 is built from 14 residues. The CDR3 loop is CASRFDRGGTEAFF. DNA of the CDR3: TGTGCCAGTAGGTTCGACAGGGGGGGGACTGAAGCTTTCTTT.

V gene TRBV7-9 combines with J gene TRBJ1-5; 10 nucleotides align to TRBD1. The CDR3 loop spans 15 amino acids. Germline V gene data show CDR1 as SEHNR and CDR2 as FQNEAQ (reference sequence). V gave up 3 bases and J gave up 2 bases; unmatched junction bases: 1. The CDR3 coding sequence is TGTGCCAGCAGCTTGGGGACAGGGGGCAATCAGCCCCAGCATTTT. It is translated as CASSLGTGGNQPQHF.

CDR3 nucleotides: TGTGCCAGCAGTTTTGAGGCTAGGGGCGAGCAGTACTTC. It codes for CASSFEARGEQYF. The rearrangement links TRBV27 to TRBJ2-7; tentative D call: TRBD1 (5 bases). Germline lookup yields CDR1 MNHEY and CDR2 SMNVEV (reference sequence). V was cut by 3 bases and J by 6 bases, with 12 bases left in between. This CDR3 region has 13 residues.

The V and J genes are TRBV9 and TRBJ2-3; 14 bases are a match to TRBD2. The V gene end was trimmed by 3 bases and the J gene end by 4 bases; junction bases not matched to a gene: 1. This CDR3 has 15 amino acids. Looked up from germline, CDR1 is SGDLS and CDR2 is YYNGEE. CDR3 sequence reads: CASSAGLAGADTQYF. The CDR3 DNA follows: TGTGCCAGCAGCGCGGGACTAGCGGGAGCAGATACGCAGTATTTT.

The chain joins TRBV19 to TRBJ1-1, with TRBD1 matching 7 bases. Germline values: CDR1 LNHDA, CDR2 SQIVND (reference sequence). Germline trimming cut 11 bases from V and 4 bases from J; bases unmatched to any gene: 13. The CDR3 runs to 14 residues. As DNA, the CDR3 is TGTGCCGCCCAGGAGACAGGGCTGGGCACTGAAGCTTTCTTT. This codes for CAAQETGLGTEAFF.

The V call is TRBV5-1, the J call TRBJ2-2; D remains unclear. The V gene's germline CDR1 is SGHRS and CDR2 YFSETQ. The CDR3 spans 16 residues. Trimming stripped 4 bases from V and 3 bases from J, with 16 bases between. The CDR3 loop is CASSPLLASDTGELFF. Here the CDR3 DNA reads TGCGCCAGCAGCCCTCTCTTGGCCAGTGACACCGGGGAGCTGTTTTTT.

The rearrangement uses TRBV11-3 and TRBJ1-2; D call uncertain. Trimming left V 8 bases short and J 10 bases short, with 17 bases between. Germline-derived CDR1 and CDR2 are SGHNT and YENEEA. The CDR3 has 12 residues. Written as DNA, the CDR3 is TGTGCCAGCGGCGGACCCGGCGGGGACTACACCTTC. Amino acid sequence: CASGGPGGDYTF.

This clone was found a few times. The chain employs TRBV6-5 and TRBJ1-5, with no clear D. Germline CDR1 reads MNHEY; CDR2 reads SVGAGI. This CDR3 has 13 amino acids. Trimming pared 6 bases from V and 0 bases from J, leaving 6 bases between. The CDR3 nucleotides read TGTGCCAGCAGAATGAATAGCAATCAGCCCCAGCATTTT. Protein product: CASRMNSNQPQHF.

The table lists this clone with a count of one. The rearrangement uses TRBV6-5 and TRBJ1-5; tentative D call: TRBD1 (6 bases). Trimming took off 2 bases at V and 3 bases at J, with 8 bases between the two ends. Per the germline V gene, CDR1 is MNHEY and CDR2 is SVGAGI. The CDR3 runs to 14 residues. CDR3 amino acids: CASSYTGLNQPQHF. DNA for the CDR3: TGTGCCAGCAGTTACACAGGGCTCAATCAGCCCCAGCATTTT.

V usage is TRBV10-3 and J usage is TRBJ1-4; no definite D call. Trimming removed 8 bases from V and 5 bases from J, with 12 bases in between. In germline, CDR1 is ENHRY, CDR2 SYGVKD. This CDR3 has 13 amino acids. CDR3 residues: CAIAPYMNEKLFF. As DNA, the CDR3 is TGTGCCATCGCCCCATATATGAATGAAAAACTGTTTTTT.

The genes are TRBV9 and TRBJ1-2, with D possibly matching TRBD1 (6 bases). Trimming pared 0 bases from V and 6 bases from J, leaving 15 bases between. From germline, CDR1 is SGDLS and CDR2 YYNGEE. The CDR3 loop spans 15 amino acids. CDR3 in amino acids: CASSVESGTPNGYTF. CDR3 DNA: TGTGCCAGCAGCGTAGAATCCGGGACACCCAATGGCTACACCTTC. Full variable domain (rest looked up from reference TRBV9 and TRBJ1-2): DSGVTQTPKHLITATGQRVTLRCSPRSGDLSVYWYQQSLDQGLQFLIQYYNGEERAKGNILERFSAQQFPDLHSELNLSSLELGDSALYFCASSVESGTPNGYTFGSGTRLTVV.

V is TRBV10-1 and J is TRBJ2-1, with TRBD2 matching over 7 bases. The germline CDR1 and CDR2 sequences are WNHNN and SYGVQD (reference sequence). The V and J ends lost 3 bases and 7 bases, in that order; junction bases with no gene match: 6. This CDR3 is built from 14 residues. For the CDR3, the DNA is TGCGCCAGCAGTGAAGGCCCCGGGGGGAATGAGCAGTTCTTC. This sequence encodes CASSEGPGGNEQFF.

For this clone: The identical CDR3 is also encoded by other nucleotide sequences in the sample. This chain uses TRBV6-5 with TRBJ1-2; 9 nucleotides line up with TRBD1. CDR3 length equals 15 residues. From germline, CDR1 is MNHEY and CDR2 SVGAGI. With V trimmed by 4 bases and J by 2 bases, 5 bases remained unmatched. CDR3 protein: CASSSPGQGNYGYTF. CDR3 nucleotides: TGTGCCAGCAGTTCGCCGGGACAGGGCAACTATGGCTACACCTTC.

This clone has only one observation. The genes are TRBV5-1 and TRBJ2-1; no clear D. CDR1 is SGHRS, CDR2 YFSETQ, per germline. The V and J ends lost 4 bases and 10 bases respectively, with 15 bases between them. The CDR3 sequence is 13 residues long. CDR3 region: CASSLLTLTEQFF. CDR3 coding DNA: TGCGCCAGCAGCCTTCTTACACTGACAGAGCAGTTCTTC.

J is TRBJ2-7 and V is TRBV6-1; TRBD1 might be the D (6 bases). V was cut by 5 bases and J by 6 bases, with 8 bases left in between. The V gene's germline CDR1 is MNHNS and CDR2 SASEGT. The CDR3 spans 11 residues. CDR3 sequence (DNA): TGTGCCAGCAGTCAGGGGAGCGAGCAGTACTTC. Residues: CASSQGSEQYF.

CDR3 amino acids: CASSLGLANTGELFF. The CDR3 DNA follows: TGTGCCAGCAGTTTGGGACTAGCGAACACCGGGGAGCTGTTTTTT. The chain recombines TRBV6-6 with TRBJ2-2; 8 bases agree with TRBD2. This CDR3 is built from 15 residues. Trimming took 4 bases from V and 0 from J; bases not matched to a gene: 1. Germline CDR1 MNHNY, CDR2 SVGAGI (reference sequence).

The rearrangement joins TRBV28 to TRBJ2-7; possibly TRBD2 for D (5 bases). V was cut by 2 bases and J by 0 bases, with 11 bases left in between. Looked up from germline, CDR1 is MDHEN and CDR2 is SYDVKM. The CDR3 is 15 residues long. The DNA for the CDR3 is TGTGCCAGCAGTTTACGGCGAGGGAGCTCCTACGAGCAGTACTTC. Protein product: CASSLRRGSSYEQYF.

The chain has TRBV10-3 and TRBJ2-5; possible D gene TRBD1, 6 bases. This CDR3 has 14 residues. Germline V gene data show CDR1 as ENHRY and CDR2 as SYGVKD. V lost 2 bases to trimming and J lost 4 bases, with 11 bases between them. The CDR3, as DNA: TGTGCCATCAGTGAGGGACAGCCCCCAGAGACCCAGTACTTC. Encoded protein: CAISEGQPPETQYF.

The V and J genes are TRBV5-1 and TRBJ1-1; D is uncertain. CDR3 size: 13 residues. The germline V gene encodes CDR1 SGHRS and CDR2 YFSETQ. The germline V and J ends were trimmed by 7 bases and 4 bases, with 14 bases remaining between them. The CDR3 region has the DNA TGCGCCAGCTGGGATTTGGGAGGCACTGAAGCTTTCTTT. It is translated as CASWDLGGTEAFF. The full variable domain, rest sourced from reference TRBV5-1 and TRBJ1-1, is KAGVTQTPRYLIKTRGQQVTLSCSPISGHRSVSWYQQTPGQGLQFLFEYFSETQRNKGNFPGRFSGRQFSNSRSEMNVSTLELGDSALYLCASWDLGGTEAFFGQGTRLTVV.

In the case of this clone: The junction departs from germline at one end; a sequencing error may be responsible. The chain links TRBV7-7 to TRBJ2-2; D unresolved. The CDR3 has 14 amino acids. Germline CDR1 is SSHAT and CDR2 is FNYEAQ (reference sequence). CDR3 nucleotides: TGTGCTAGCAGCTCCTCGTTAAACACCGGGGAGCTGTTTTTT. It codes for CASSSSLNTGELFF.

The chain has TRBV6-1 and TRBJ1-6, with 8 bases fitting TRBD1. Germline V CDR1 and CDR2: MNHNS, SASEGT. V gave up 7 bases and J gave up 7 bases; unmatched junction bases: 6. This CDR3 contains 14 residues. CDR3 amino acids: CASTVGQGNSPLHF. The CDR3, as DNA: TGTGCCAGCACCGTCGGACAGGGCAATTCACCCCTCCACTTT.

The rearrangement joins TRBV27 to TRBJ2-1; TRBD2 matches at 10 bases. J lost 7 bases, V lost 0 bases, and 9 bases had no gene match. The CDR3 runs 17 residues. CDR1 is MNHEY and CDR2 is SMNVEV in the germline V gene (reference sequence). The CDR3 DNA reads TGTGCCAGCAGTTTATCTCCTCTAGCGGGAGCTCCGAATGAGCAGTTCTTC. It translates to CASSLSPLAGAPNEQFF.

This chain connects TRBV6-1 to TRBJ2-3; 12 nucleotides line up with TRBD2. The germline V gene has CDR1 MNHNS and CDR2 SASEGT. This CDR3 is 16 amino acids long. J gave up 1 base and V 4 bases, and 3 bases lay outside the gene matches. DNA of the CDR3: TGTGCCAGCAGTGGGACTAGCGGGATCCGCACAGATACGCAGTATTTT. Residues: CASSGTSGIRTDTQYF.

The chain combines TRBV28 with TRBJ2-7, with TRBD1 matching over 10 bases. CDR1 is MDHEN and CDR2 is SYDVKM in the germline V gene. The CDR3 spans 15 residues. Losses at the gene ends were 5 bases for V and 3 bases for J; bases not matched to a gene: 7. The CDR3 loop reads CASSKPGDRGYEQYF. The CDR3 DNA reads TGTGCCAGCAGTAAACCCGGGGACAGGGGCTACGAGCAGTACTTC. Full variable domain (remainder filled in from reference TRBV28 and TRBJ2-7): DVKVTQSSRYLVKRTGEKVFLECVQDMDHENMFWYRQDPGLGLRLIYFSYDVKMKEKGDIPEGYSVSREKKERFSLILESASTNQTSMYLCASSKPGDRGYEQYFGPGTRLTVT.

The V gene is TRBV7-2, the J gene TRBJ1-2; 10 nucleotides match TRBD1. V trimming: 1 base; J trimming: 3 bases; junction bases outside the gene matches: 2. The CDR3 runs 15 residues. Germline CDR1 and CDR2: SGHTA and FQGNSA. In DNA, the CDR3 is TGTGCCAGCAGCTTAGGGGGGACAGGGGACTATGGCTACACCTTC. It yields the protein CASSLGGTGDYGYTF.

CDR3 nucleotide sequence: TGTGCCAGCAGGACAGGGACATCGACTAATGAAAAACTGTTTTTT. This gives the protein CASRTGTSTNEKLFF. The rearrangement uses TRBV6-1 and TRBJ1-4; TRBD1 matches at 7 bases. The germline V gene has CDR1 MNHNS and CDR2 SASEGT. This CDR3 is built from 15 residues. V was clipped by 6 bases and J by 2 bases; unmatched bases: 6.

The CDR3 DNA sequence: TGTGCCAGCAGCGTGGAAGGGGGCACTGAAGCTTTCTTT. Translation gives CASSVEGGTEAFF. This chain joins TRBV9 and TRBJ1-1; D is possibly TRBD1 (6 bases). Germline values: CDR1 SGDLS, CDR2 YYNGEE. Trimming took off 2 bases at V and 4 bases at J, with 9 bases between the two ends. There are 13 residues in the CDR3.

This clone has only one observation. The chain employs TRBV4-1 and TRBJ2-7; 11 nucleotides line up with TRBD2. The CDR3 totals 16 residues. The germline V gene has CDR1 MGHRA and CDR2 YSYEKL. The J segment lost 2 bases and the V segment lost 2 bases, leaving 5 bases of the junction unmatched. CDR3 DNA: TGCGCCAGCAGCCAAACCGGGACTAGCGGACCCTACGAGCAGTACTTC. Protein product: CASSQTGTSGPYEQYF.

This clone appeared once. The rearrangement uses TRBV27 and TRBJ2-5; TRBD1 agrees at 9 bases. The germline gives CDR1 MNHEY, CDR2 SMNVEV (reference sequence). V shed 0 bases, J shed 2 bases, and the junction held 4 bases outside the gene matches. CDR3 size: 16 residues. The CDR3 sequence: CASSLSTGGKQETQYF. The CDR3 region has the DNA TGTGCCAGCAGTTTATCCACAGGGGGCAAGCAAGAGACCCAGTACTTC.

The chain is built from TRBV7-9 and TRBJ2-1; TRBD2 aligns across 10 bases. CDR3 length: 16 amino acids. J was trimmed by 6 bases and V by 5 bases; bases with no gene match: 10. Germline CDR1 reads SEHNR; CDR2 reads FQNEAQ (reference sequence). CDR3 bases: TGTGCCAGCAGCCCCAGGGGGCTAGCGGGAGCCAATGAGCAGTTCTTC. Translated: CASSPRGLAGANEQFF. Full variable domain (remainder filled in from reference TRBV7-9 and TRBJ2-1): DTGVSQNPRHKITKRGQNVTFRCDPISEHNRLYWYRQTLGQGPEFLTYFQNEAQLEKSRLLSDRFSAERPKGSFSTLEIQRTEQGDSAMYLCASSPRGLAGANEQFFGPGTRLTVL.

V usage is TRBV6-6 and J usage is TRBJ1-5; 8 bases map to TRBD1. The junction had 8 bases not matched to a gene; V was cut back by 4 bases and J by 9 bases. This CDR3 has 14 residues. CDR1 MNHNY and CDR2 SVGAGI come from the germline V gene (reference sequence). CDR3 nucleotides: TGTGCCAGCAGTTCCGGACAGGGAGGGTCGCCCCAGCATTTT. It encodes CASSSGQGGSPQHF.